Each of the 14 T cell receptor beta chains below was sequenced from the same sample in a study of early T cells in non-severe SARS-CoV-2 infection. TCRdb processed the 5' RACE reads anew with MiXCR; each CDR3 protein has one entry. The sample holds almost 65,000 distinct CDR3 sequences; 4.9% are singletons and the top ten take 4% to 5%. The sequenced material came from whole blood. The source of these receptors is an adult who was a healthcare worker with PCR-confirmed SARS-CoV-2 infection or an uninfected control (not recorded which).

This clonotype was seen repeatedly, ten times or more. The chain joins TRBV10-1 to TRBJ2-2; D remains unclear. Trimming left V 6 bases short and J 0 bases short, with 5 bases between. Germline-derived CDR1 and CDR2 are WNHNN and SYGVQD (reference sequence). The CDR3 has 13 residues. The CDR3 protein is CASRATNTGELFF. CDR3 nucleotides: TGCGCCAGCAGGGCCACGAACACCGGGGAGCTGTTTTTT.

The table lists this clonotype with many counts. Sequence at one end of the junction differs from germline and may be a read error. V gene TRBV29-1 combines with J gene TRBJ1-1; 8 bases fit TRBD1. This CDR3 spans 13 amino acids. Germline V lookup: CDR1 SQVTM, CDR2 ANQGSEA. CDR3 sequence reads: CAMDRVKNTEAFF. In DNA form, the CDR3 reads TGTGCAATGGACAGGGTTAAGAACACTGAAGCTTTCTTT. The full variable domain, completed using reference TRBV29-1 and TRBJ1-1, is SAVISQKPSRDICQRGTSLTIQCQVDSQVTMMFWYRQQPGQSLTLIATANQGSEATYESGFVIDKFPISRPNLTFSTLTVSNMSPEDSSIYLCAMDRVKNTEAFFGQGTRLTVV.

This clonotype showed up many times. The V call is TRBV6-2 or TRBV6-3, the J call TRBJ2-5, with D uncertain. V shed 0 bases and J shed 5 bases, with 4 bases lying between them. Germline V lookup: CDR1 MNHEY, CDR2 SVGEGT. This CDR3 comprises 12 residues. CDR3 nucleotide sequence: TGTGCCAGCAGTTACTCCCCCGAGACCCAGTACTTC. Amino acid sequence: CASSYSPETQYF.

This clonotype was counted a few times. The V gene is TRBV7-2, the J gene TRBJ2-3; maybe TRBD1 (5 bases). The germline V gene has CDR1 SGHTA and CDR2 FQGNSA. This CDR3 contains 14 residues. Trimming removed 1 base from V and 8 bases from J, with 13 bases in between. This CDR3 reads CASSLGPTELTQYF. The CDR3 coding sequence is TGTGCCAGCAGCTTAGGCCCGACAGAACTTACGCAGTATTTT.

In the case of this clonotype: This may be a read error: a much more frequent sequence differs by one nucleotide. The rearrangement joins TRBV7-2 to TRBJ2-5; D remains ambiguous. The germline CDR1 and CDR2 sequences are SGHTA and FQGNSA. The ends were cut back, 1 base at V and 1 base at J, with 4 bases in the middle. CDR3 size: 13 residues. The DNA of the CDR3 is TGTACCAGCAGCTTAGGACCCCAAGAGACCCAGTACTTC. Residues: CTSSLGPQETQYF.

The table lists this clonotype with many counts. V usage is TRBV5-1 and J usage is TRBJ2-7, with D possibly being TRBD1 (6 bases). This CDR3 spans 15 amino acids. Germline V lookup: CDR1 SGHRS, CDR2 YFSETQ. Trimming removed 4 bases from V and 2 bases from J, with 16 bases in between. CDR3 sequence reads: CASSQTGTGAYEQYF. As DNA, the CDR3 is TGCGCCAGCAGCCAAACAGGGACGGGCGCCTACGAGCAGTACTTC.

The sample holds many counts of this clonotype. CDR3 protein: CASSWDRGGGSSPLHF. The DNA for the CDR3 is TGTGCCAGCAGCTGGGACAGGGGCGGAGGTTCTTCACCCCTCCACTTT. This chain joins TRBV7-2 and TRBJ1-6; 10 positions match TRBD1. The CDR3 spans 16 residues. From germline, CDR1 is SGHTA and CDR2 FQGNSA. The junction had 9 bases not matched to a gene; V was cut back by 4 bases and J by 9 bases.

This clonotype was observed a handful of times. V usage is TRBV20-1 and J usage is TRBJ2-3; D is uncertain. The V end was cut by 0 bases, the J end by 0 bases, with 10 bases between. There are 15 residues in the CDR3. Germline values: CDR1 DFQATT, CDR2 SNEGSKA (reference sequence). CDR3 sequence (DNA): TGCAGTGCTAGAGATGGCGGACGCAGCACAGATACGCAGTATTTT. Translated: CSARDGGRSTDTQYF.

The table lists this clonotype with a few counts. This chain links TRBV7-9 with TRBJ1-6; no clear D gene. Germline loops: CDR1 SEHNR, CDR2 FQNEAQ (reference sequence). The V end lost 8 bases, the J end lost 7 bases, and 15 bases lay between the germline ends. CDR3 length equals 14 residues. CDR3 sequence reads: CASAASTPNSPLHF. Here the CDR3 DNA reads TGTGCCAGCGCAGCCTCAACCCCCAATTCACCCCTCCACTTT.

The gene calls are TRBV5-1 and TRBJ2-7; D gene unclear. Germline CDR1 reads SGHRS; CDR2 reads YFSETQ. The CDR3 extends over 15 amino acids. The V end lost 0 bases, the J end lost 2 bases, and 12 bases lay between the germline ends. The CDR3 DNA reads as TGCGCCAGCAGCTTGGAGGGTAGCCCAACCTACGAGCAGTACTTC. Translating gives CASSLEGSPTYEQYF.

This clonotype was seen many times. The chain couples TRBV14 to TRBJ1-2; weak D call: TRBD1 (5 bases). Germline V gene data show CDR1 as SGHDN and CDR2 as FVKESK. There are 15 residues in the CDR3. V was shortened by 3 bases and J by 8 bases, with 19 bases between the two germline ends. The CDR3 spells CASSHLNDRGYGYTF. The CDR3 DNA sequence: TGTGCCAGCAGCCATCTAAATGACAGAGGGTACGGCTACACCTTC.

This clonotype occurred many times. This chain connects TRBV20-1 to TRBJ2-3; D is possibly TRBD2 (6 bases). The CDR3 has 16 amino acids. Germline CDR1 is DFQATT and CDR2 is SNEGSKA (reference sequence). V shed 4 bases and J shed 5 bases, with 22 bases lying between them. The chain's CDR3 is CSAKREGAGKGDTQYF. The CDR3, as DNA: TGCAGTGCTAAAAGGGAAGGTGCGGGGAAGGGAGATACGCAGTATTTT.

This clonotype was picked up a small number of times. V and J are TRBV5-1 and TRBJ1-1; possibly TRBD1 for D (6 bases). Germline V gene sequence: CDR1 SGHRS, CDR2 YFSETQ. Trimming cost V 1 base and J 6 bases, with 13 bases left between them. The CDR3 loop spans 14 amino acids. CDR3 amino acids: CASSLFGRGSEAFF. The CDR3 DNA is TGCGCCAGCAGCTTGTTCGGCAGGGGCTCTGAAGCTTTCTTT.

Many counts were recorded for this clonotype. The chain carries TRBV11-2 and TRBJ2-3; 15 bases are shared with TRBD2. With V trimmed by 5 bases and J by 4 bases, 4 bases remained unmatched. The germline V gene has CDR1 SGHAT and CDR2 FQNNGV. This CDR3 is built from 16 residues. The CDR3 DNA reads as TGTGCCAGCAGCCGGGGACTAGCGGGGGGCGCAGATACGCAGTATTTT. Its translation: CASSRGLAGGADTQYF.